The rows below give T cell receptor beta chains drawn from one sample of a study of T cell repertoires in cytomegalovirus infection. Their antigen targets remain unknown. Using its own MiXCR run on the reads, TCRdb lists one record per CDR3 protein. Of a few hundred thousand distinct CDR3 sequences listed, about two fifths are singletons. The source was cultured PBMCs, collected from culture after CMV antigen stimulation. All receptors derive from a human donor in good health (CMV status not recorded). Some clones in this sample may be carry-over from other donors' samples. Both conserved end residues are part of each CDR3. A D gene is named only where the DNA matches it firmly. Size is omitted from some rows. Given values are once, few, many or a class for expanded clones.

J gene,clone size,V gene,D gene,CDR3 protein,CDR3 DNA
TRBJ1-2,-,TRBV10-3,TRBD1,CAISGSNRGEGIRIGYTF,TGTGCCATCAGTGGGTCAAACAGGGGCGAAGGGATAAGGATTGGCTACACCTTC
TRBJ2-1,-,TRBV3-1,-,CASSPLAVDEQFF,TGTGCCAGCAGCCCCCTAGCTGTAGATGAGCAGTTCTTC
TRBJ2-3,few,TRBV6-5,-,CASRRREAQYF,TGTGCCAGCAGACGCCGCGAGGCGCAGTATTTT
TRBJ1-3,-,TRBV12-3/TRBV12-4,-,CASGSGFSGNTIYF,TGTGCCAGCGGTTCGGGGTTCTCTGGAAACACCATATATTTT
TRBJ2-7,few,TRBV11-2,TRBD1,CASSHSFRTGSREQYF,TGTGCCAGCAGCCACTCCTTTAGGACAGGGAGTAGGGAGCAGTACTTC
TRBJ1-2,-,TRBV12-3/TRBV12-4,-,CASSARDGSYGYTF,TGTGCCAGCAGTGCCCGGGACGGTTCCTATGGCTACACCTTC
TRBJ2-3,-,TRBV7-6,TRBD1,CASSLTGGIADTQYF,TGTGCCAGCAGCTTAACAGGGGGCATTGCAGATACGCAGTATTTT
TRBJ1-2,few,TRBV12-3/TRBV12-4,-,CASSLGLGYGYTF,TGTGCCAGCAGTTTAGGGCTAGGCTATGGCTACACCTTC
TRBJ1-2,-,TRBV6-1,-,CASKTAGFYGYTF,TGTGCCAGCAAAACAGCCGGTTTTTATGGCTACACCTTC
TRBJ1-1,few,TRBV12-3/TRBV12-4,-,CASSFRTEGTEAFF,TGTGCCAGCAGTTTCCGGACAGAGGGGACTGAAGCTTTCTTT
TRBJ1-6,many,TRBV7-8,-,CASSLHRDNSPLHF,TGTGCCAGCAGCTTGCACAGGGATAATTCACCCCTCCACTTT
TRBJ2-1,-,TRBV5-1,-,CASSLESGAYNEQFF,TGCGCCAGCAGCTTGGAGTCGGGAGCCTACAATGAGCAGTTCTTC
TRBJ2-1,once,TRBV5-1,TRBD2,CASSPASGVYNEQFF,TGCGCCAGCAGCCCGGCTAGCGGGGTATACAATGAGCAGTTCTTC
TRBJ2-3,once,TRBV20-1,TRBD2,CSTQAGGGTQYF,TGCAGTACACAAGCGGGAGGAGGTACGCAGTATTTT
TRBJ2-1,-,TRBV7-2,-,CARAEVAGMYNEQFF,TGTGCCAGAGCGGAAGTGGCAGGGATGTACAATGAGCAGTTCTTC
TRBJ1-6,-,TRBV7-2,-,CASSFGSSYNSPLHF,TGTGCCAGCAGCTTCGGAAGCTCCTATAATTCACCCCTCCACTTT
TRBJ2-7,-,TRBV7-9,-,CASSPQASSYEQYF,TGTGCCAGCAGCCCACAGGCTAGCTCCTACGAGCAGTACTTC
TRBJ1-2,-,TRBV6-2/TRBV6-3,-,CAAGRTLLYGYTF,TGTGCCGCGGGACGGACCTTACTCTATGGCTACACCTTC
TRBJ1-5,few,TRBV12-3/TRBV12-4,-,CASSLEGRPQHF,TGTGCCAGCAGTTTAGAGGGACGGCCCCAGCATTTT
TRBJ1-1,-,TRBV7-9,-,CASSLARGEGAFF,TGTGCCAGCAGCTTAGCGCGGGGCGAGGGAGCTTTCTTT
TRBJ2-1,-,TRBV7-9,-,CASLGGGPVRSYNEQFF,TGTGCCAGCCTCGGAGGGGGGCCAGTCAGGTCCTACAATGAGCAGTTCTTC
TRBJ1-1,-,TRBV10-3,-,CASRGGSGTEAFF,TGTGCTTCCAGAGGGGGGTCAGGCACTGAAGCTTTCTTT
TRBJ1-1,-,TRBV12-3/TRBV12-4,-,CASSLVAGGPEAFF,TGTGCCAGCAGTTTAGTTGCCGGAGGGCCTGAAGCTTTCTTT
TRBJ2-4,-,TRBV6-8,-,CASSSGSKNIQYF,TGTGCCAGCAGTAGCGGGTCCAAAAACATTCAGTACTTC
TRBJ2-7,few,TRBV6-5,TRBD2,CASSYSAGPGVYEQYF,TGTGCCAGCAGTTACTCAGCGGGGCCAGGTGTCTACGAGCAGTACTTC